This T cell receptor (beta chain) was sequenced in a study of OX40 agonist ivuxolimab in advanced cancers. Clones were read by immunoSEQ multiplex PCR, and TCRdb kept only the in-frame ones, dropping some. Here the sample spans tens of thousands of clones, 88% being singletons. This CDR3 is built from 15 residues. V lost 6 bases, J lost 4 bases, and 7 bases stayed unmatched. The germline V gene encodes CDR1 SGHAT and CDR2 FQNNGV. The starting material was CD4+ or CD8+ T cells sorted from blood, obtained in a trial of the OX40 agonist ivuxolimab. V usage is TRBV11-2 and J usage is TRBJ1-5, with TRBD1 matching over 9 bases. This receptor was obtained from an adult with an advanced solid tumor such as melanoma, head and neck, liver or kidney cancer. DNA of the CDR3: TGTGCCAGCAGGGCCGGGACAGGGCATAATCAGCCCCAGCATTTT. This translates into CASRAGTGHNQPQHF.